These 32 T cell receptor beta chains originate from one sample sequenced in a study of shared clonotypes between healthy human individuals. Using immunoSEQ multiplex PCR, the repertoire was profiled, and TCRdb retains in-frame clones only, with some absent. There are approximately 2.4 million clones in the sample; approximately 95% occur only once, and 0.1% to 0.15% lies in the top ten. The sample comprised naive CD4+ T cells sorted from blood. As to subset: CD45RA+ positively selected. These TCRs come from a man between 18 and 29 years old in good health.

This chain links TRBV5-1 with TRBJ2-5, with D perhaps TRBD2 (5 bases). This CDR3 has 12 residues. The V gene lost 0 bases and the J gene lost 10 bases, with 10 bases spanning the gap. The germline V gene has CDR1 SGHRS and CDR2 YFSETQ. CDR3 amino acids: CASSLGEGGQYF. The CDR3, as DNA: TGCGCCAGCAGCTTGGGGGAAGGAGGCCAGTACTTC.

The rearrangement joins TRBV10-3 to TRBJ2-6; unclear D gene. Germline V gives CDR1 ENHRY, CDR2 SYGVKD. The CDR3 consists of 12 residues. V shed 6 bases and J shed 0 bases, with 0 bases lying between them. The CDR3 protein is CAISSGANVLTF. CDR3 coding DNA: TGTGCCATCAGCTCTGGGGCCAACGTCCTGACTTTC.

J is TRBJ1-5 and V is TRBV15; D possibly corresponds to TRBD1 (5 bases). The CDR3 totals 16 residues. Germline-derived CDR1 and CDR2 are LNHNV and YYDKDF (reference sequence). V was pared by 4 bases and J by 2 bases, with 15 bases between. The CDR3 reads CATSNGLDRGNQPQHF. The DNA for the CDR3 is TGTGCCACCAGCAACGGTCTCGACAGAGGCAATCAGCCCCAGCATTTT.

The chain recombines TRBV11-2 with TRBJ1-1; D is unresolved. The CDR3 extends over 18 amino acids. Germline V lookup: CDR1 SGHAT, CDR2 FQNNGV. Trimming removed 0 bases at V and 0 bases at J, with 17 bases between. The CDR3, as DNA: TGTGCCAGCAGCTTAGACACAGCATTCGGGCGGGTGAACACTGAAGCTTTCTTT. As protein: CASSLDTAFGRVNTEAFF.

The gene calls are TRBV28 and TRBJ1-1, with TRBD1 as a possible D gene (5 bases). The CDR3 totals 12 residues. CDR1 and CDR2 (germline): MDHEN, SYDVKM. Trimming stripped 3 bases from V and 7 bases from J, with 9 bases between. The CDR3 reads CASSLIQGEAFF. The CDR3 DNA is TGTGCCAGCAGTTTGATTCAGGGTGAAGCTTTCTTT.

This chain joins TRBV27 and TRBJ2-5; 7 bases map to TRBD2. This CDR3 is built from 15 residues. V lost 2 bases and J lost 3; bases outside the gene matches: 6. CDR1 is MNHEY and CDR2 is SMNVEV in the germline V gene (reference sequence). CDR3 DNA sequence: TGTGCCAGCAGTTTAGGTTGGGGAGGGGAAGAGACCCAGTACTTC. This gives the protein CASSLGWGGEETQYF.

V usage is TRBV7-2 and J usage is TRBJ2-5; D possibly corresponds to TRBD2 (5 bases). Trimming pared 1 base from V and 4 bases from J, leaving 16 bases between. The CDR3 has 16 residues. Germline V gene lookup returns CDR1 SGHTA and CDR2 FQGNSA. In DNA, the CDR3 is TGTGCCAGCAGCTTAGTGGTTGGAGCGGCGGGAGAGACCCAGTACTTC. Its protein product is CASSLVVGAAGETQYF.

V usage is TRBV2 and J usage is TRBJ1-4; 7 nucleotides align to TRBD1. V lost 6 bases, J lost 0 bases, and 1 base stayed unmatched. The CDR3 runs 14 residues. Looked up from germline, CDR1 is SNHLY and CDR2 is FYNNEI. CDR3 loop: CASRTGSTNEKLFF. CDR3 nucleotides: TGTGCCAGCAGGACAGGGTCAACTAATGAAAAACTGTTTTTT.

The CDR3 sequence is CASSLATSGSAETQYF. The CDR3 DNA follows: TGCGCCAGCAGCTTGGCGACTAGCGGGAGTGCAGAGACCCAGTACTTC. This rearrangement joins TRBV5-1 to TRBJ2-5, with 12 bases identical to TRBD2. The trim removed 0 bases at V and 4 bases at J, leaving 4 bases unmatched. Germline V gene sequence: CDR1 SGHRS, CDR2 YFSETQ. CDR3 length: 16 residues.

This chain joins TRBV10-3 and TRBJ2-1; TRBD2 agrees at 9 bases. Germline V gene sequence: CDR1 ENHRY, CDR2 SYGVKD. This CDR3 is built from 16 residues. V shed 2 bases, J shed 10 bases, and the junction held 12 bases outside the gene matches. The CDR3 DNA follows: TGTGCCATCAGTGAGCATCTAGCGGGGTTCTTAGGCGAGCAGTTCTTC. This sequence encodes CAISEHLAGFLGEQFF.

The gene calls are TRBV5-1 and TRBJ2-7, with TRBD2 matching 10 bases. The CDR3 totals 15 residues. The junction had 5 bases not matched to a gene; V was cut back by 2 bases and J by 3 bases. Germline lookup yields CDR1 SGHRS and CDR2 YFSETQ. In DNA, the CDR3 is TGCGCCAGCAGCTTTAGCGGGAGGAATGACTACGAGCAGTACTTC. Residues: CASSFSGRNDYEQYF.

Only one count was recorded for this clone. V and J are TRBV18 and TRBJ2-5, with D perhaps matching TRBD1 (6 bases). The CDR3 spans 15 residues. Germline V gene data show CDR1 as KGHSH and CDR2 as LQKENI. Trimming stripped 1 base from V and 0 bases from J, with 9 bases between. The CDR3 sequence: CASSPLQGNQETQYF. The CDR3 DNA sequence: TGTGCCAGCTCACCACTACAGGGCAACCAAGAGACCCAGTACTTC.

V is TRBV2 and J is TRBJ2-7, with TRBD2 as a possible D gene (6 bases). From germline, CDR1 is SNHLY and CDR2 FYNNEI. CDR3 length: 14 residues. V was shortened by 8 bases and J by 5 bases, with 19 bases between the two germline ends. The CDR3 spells CASLPGLLTHEQYF. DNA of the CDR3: TGTGCCAGCCTACCGGGACTCCTAACCCACGAGCAGTACTTC.

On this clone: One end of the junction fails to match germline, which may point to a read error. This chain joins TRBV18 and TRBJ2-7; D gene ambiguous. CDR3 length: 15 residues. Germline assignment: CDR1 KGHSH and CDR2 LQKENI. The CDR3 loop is CASSRASPSSYEQYF. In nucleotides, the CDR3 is TGTGCTAGCTCACGAGCCAGCCCCTCCTCCTACGAGCAGTACTTC.

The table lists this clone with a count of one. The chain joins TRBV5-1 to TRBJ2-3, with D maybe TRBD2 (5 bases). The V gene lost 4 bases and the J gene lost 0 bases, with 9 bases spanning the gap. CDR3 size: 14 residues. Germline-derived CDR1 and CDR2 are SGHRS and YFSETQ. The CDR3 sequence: CASSVSESTDTQYF. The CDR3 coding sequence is TGCGCCAGCAGCGTTAGCGAGAGCACAGATACGCAGTATTTT.

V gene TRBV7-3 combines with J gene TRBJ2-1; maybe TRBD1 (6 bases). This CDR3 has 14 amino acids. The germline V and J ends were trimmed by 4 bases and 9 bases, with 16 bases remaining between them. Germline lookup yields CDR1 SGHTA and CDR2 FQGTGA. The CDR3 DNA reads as TGTGCCAGCAGCTCCGAGACAGGTTGGGGTGAGCAGTTCTTC. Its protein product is CASSSETGWGEQFF.

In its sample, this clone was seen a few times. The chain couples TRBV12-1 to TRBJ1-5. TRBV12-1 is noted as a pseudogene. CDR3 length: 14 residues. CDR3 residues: CASSLLTLWCPQHF. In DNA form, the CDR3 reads TGTGCCAGCAGCCTCCTCACCCTCTGGTGCCCCCAGCATTTT.

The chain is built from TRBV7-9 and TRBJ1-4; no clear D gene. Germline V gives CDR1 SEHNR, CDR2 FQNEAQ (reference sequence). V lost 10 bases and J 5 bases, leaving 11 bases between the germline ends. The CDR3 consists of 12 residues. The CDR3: CATSRLNEKLFF. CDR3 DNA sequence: TGTGCCACGAGCAGGTTGAATGAAAAACTGTTTTTT.

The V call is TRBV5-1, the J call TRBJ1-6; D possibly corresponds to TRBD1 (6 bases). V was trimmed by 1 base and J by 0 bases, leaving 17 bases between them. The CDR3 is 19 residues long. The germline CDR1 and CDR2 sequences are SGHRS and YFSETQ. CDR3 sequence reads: CASSLTTGFPSSYNSPLHF. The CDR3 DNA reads TGCGCCAGCAGCTTGACTACAGGGTTTCCCTCCTCCTATAATTCACCCCTCCACTTT.

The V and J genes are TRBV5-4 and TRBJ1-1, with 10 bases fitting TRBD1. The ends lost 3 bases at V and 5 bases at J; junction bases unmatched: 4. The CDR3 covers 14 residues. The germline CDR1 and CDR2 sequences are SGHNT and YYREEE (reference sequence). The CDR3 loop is CASSWGTGETEAFF. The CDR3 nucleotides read TGTGCCAGCAGCTGGGGGACAGGGGAGACTGAAGCTTTCTTT.

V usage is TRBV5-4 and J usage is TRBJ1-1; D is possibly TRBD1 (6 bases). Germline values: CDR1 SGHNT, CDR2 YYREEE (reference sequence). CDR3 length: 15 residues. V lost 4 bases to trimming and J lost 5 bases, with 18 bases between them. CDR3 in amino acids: CASSPGSRGPTEAFF. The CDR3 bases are TGTGCCAGCAGCCCCGGATCACGGGGGCCTACTGAAGCTTTCTTT.

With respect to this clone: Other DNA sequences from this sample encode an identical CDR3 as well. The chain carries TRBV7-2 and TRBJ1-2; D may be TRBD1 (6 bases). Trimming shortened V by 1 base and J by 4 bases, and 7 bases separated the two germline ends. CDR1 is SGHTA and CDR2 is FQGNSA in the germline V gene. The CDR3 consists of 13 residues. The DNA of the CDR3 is TGTGCCAGCAGCTTAGAACAGGGCTATGGCTACACCTTC. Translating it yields CASSLEQGYGYTF.

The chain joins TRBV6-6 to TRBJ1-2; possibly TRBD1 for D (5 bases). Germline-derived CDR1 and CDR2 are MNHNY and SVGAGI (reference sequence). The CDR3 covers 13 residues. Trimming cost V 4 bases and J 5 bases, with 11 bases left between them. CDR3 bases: TGTGCCAGCAGTTTTCGACAGTTGTATGGCTACACCTTC. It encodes CASSFRQLYGYTF.

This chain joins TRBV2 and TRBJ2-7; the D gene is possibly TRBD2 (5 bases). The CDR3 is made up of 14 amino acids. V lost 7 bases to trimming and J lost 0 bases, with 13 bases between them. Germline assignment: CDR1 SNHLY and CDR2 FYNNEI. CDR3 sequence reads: CASKVAGLSYEQYF. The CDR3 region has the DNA TGTGCCAGCAAGGTGGCGGGCCTCTCCTACGAGCAGTACTTC.

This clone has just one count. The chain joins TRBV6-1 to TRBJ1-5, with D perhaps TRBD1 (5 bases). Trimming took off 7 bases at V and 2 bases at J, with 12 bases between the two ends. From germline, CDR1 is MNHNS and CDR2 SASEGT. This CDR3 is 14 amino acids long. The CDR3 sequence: CASKRGEGNQPQHF. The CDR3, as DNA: TGTGCCAGCAAAAGGGGAGAGGGCAATCAGCCCCAGCATTTT.

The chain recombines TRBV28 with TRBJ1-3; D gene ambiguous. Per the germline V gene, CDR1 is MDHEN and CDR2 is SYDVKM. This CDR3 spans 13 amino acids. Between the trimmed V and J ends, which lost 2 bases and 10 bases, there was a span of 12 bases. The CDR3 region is CASSLHAQVTIYF. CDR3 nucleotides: TGTGCCAGCAGTTTACATGCCCAGGTGACCATATATTTT.

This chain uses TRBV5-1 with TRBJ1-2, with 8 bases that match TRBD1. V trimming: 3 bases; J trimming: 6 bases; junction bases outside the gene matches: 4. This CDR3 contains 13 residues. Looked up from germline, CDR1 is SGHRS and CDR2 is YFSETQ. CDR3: CASSSGGQDGYTF. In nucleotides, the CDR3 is TGCGCCAGCAGCTCGGGGGGACAGGATGGCTACACCTTC.

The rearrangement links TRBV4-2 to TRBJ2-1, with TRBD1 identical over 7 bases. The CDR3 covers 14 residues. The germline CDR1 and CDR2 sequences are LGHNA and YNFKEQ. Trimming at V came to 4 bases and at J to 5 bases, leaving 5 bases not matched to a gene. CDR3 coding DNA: TGTGCCAGCAGCCGTACCGGGACAGACAATGAGCAGTTCTTC. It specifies CASSRTGTDNEQFF.

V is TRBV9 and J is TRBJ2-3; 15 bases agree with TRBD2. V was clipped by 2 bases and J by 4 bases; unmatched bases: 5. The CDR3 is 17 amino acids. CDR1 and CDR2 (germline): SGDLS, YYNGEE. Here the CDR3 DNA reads TGTGCCAGCAGCGTGTGGGGACTAGCGGGAGGCCCAGATACGCAGTATTTT. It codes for CASSVWGLAGGPDTQYF.

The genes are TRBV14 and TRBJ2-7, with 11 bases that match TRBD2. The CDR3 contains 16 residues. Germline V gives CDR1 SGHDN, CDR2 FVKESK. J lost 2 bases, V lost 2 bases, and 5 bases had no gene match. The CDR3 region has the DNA TGTGCCAGCAGCCAACCCGGGACTAGCGGAACCTACGAGCAGTACTTC. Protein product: CASSQPGTSGTYEQYF.

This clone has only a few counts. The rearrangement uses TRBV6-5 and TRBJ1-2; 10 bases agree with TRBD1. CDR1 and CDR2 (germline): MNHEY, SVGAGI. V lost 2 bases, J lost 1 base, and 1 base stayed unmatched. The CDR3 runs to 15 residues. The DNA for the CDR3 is TGTGCCAGCAGTTACGGGACAGGGGTTAACTATGGCTACACCTTC. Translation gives CASSYGTGVNYGYTF.

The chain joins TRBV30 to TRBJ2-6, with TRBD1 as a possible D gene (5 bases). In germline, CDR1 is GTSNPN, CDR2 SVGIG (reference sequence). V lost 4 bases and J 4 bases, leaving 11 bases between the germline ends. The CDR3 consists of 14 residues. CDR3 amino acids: CAWTQGSGANVLTF. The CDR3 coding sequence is TGTGCCTGGACCCAGGGATCCGGGGCCAACGTCCTGACTTTC.